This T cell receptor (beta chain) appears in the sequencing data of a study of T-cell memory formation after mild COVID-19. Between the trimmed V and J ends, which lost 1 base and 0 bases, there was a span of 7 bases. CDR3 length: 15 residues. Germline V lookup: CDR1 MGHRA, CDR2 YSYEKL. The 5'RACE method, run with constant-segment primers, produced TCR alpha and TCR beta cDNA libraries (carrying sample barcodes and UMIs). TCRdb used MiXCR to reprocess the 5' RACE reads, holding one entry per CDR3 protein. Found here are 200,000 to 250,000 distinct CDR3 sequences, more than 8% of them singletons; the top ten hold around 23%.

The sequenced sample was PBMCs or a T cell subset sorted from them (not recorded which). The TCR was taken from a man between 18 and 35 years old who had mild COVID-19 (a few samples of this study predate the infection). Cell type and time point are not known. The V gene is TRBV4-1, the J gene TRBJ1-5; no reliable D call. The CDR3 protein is CASSQAGYSNQPQHF. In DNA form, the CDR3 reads TGCGCCAGCAGCCAAGCCGGGTATAGCAATCAGCCCCAGCATTTT.